One T cell receptor (beta chain) is described in this entry. Its specific antigen is unknown. The record has no base qualities; no much larger clone is one base away. The data belong to a study of T cell responses to AZD1222 COVID-19 vaccine (dated by TCRdb to about 2021). Some background on the complete study: Because spike-specific TCR depth and breadth did not differ between the two schedules, AZD1222 recipients who got a second dose at roughly 4 weeks were pooled with those who got a second dose at roughly 12 weeks. TCR sequencing was performed for roughly 250 trial participants, of whom about 210 were given two doses of AZD1222 and approximately 25 were given two doses of MenACWY control vaccine. Trial participants were enrolled by age into subgroups of 18-55, 56-69 and 70-plus years, and around 140, 26 and 57 TCR-sequenced participants, respectively, were included in these subgroups.

The CDR3 regions of human TCRbeta chains were subjected to immunosequencing. The authors processed their data as follows. Repertoire TCRs were matched against a reference library of SARS-CoV-2-specific TCRs generated with the MIRA antigen-specificity platform. Breadth was defined as the fraction of unique TCRs that were SARS-CoV-2-associated. Depth was defined as the fraction of total T cells that were SARS-CoV-2-associated. Using the MIRA data, every spike-specific TCR was mapped to the spike region that the TCR reacted to and assigned to either a CD4 or a CD8 class. Log10-transformed breadth and depth values were compared by one-way ANOVA with Sidak's multiple comparisons tests. What TCRdb holds here is the immuneACCESS table cut down to in-frame rearrangements. Part of the clones is not present; checked against another copy, under half of the missing clones reflect an unresolved V gene, and the others are unexplained. V and J calls and clone size follow that table, whereas D and trimming were derived from the DNA. For this sample there are some 150,000 clones; approximately 94% appear just once. The ten largest make up around 1.3% of the sample.

Relative to germline, V is 5 bases shorter and J is 4 bases shorter, with 2 bases between their ends. The CDR3 goes from the cysteine to the phenylalanine over 11 residues. CDR3 DNA only is kept here, 33 bases in frame from base 1. Looking up the germline V gene (reference sequence) yields CDR1 MNHNY and CDR2 SVGAGI. According to the study, the label for this sample's time point signals: baseline before first vaccination. Samples from vaccinated people were obtained from the UK trials COV001 and COV002, which included a single-blind randomized controlled phase 2/3 trial of AZD1222 (ChAdOx1 nCoV-19) in healthy adults. Trial participant PBMC samples were collected at day 0 and day 28 after the second dose for TCRbeta chain sequencing. The paper as a whole reports these results and caveats: Because no samples from the day 14 peak response were available, repertoires could be characterized only after the peak T cell response. Spike-specific TCR breadth and depth rose significantly after two AZD1222 doses compared with day 0 and with MenACWY recipients. Conclusions about previously exposed vaccinees are limited, since just five or six AZD1222 recipients were seropositive for SARS-CoV-2 at baseline. Reportedly, almost half of the unique spike-specific TCRs recognized epitopes lying outside the regions that are mutated in the B.1.351 and B.1.1.7 variants. Participants were mostly white British and included more females than males, and it was suggested by the authors that clonal diversity may have been underestimated. In the small 56-69-year group, the increase in depth fell short of significance, most likely because of low power. CD4 TCRs associated with the vaccine covered the entire spike protein, and the dominant responses were in regions 160-218 and 743-854.

The sequence links TRBV6-6 to TRBJ2-2, with the D gene not confidently named. Material: peripheral blood, obtained on day 0 of AZD1222 vaccination. The sequence was collected from an adult in good health. The bases read TGTGCCAGCAGTCTCACCGGGGAGCTGTTTTTT. This translates into CASSLTGELFF.